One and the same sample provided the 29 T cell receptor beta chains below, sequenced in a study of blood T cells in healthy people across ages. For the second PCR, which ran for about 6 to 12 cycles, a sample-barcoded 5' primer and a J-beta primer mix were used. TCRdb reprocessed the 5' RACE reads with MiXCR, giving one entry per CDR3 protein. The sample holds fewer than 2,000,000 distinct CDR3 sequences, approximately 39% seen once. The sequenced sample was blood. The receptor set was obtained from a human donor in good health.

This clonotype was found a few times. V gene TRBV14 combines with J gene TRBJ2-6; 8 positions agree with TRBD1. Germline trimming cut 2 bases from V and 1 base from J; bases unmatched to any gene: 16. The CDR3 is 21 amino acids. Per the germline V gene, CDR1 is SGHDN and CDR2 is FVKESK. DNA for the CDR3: TGTGCCAGCAGCCAACCCACCCGACCAAACTGGACAGGGTCTGGGGCCAACGTCCTGACTTTC. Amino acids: CASSQPTRPNWTGSGANVLTF. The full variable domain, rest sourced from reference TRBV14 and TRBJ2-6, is EAGVTQFPSHSVIEKGQTVTLRCDPISGHDNLYWYRRVMGKEIKFLLHFVKESKQDESGMPNNRFLAERTGGTYSTLKVQPAELEDSGVYFCASSQPTRPNWTGSGANVLTFGAGSRLTVL.

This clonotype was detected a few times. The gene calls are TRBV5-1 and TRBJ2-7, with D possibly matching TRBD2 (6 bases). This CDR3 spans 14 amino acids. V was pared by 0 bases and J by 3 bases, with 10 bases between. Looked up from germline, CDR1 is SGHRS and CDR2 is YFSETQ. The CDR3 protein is CASSLEEGIYEQYF. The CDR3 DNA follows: TGCGCCAGCAGCTTGGAGGAGGGGATCTACGAGCAGTACTTC.

The CDR3 spells CATSRRNTEAFF. In DNA form, the CDR3 reads TGTGCCACCAGCAGAAGGAACACTGAAGCTTTCTTT. This chain uses TRBV15 with TRBJ1-1; D unresolved. V was cut by 2 bases and J by 1 base, with 2 bases left in between. In germline, CDR1 is LNHNV, CDR2 YYDKDF (reference sequence). The CDR3 spans 12 residues.

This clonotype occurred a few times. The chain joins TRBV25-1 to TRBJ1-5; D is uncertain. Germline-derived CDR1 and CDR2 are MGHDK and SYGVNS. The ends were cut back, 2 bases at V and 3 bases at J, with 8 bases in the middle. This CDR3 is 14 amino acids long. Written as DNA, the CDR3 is TGTGCCAGCAGTGAAATCGGAGACAATCAGCCCCAGCATTTT. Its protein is CASSEIGDNQPQHF. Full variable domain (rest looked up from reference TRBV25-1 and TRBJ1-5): EADIYQTPRYLVIGTGKKITLECSQTMGHDKMYWYQQDPGMELHLIHYSYGVNSTEKGDLSSESTVSRIRTEHFPLTLESARPSHTSQYLCASSEIGDNQPQHFGDGTRLSIL.

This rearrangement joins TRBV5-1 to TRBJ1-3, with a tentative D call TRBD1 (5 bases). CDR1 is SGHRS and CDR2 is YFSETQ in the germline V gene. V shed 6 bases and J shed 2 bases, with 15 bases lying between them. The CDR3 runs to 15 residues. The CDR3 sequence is CASTQQGSPGNTIYF. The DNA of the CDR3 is TGCGCCAGCACCCAGCAGGGATCTCCTGGAAACACCATATATTTT.

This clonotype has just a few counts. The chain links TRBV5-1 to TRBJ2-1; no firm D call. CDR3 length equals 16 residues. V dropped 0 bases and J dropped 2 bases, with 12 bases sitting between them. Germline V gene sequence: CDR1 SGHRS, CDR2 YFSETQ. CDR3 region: CASSLVRASTYNEQFF. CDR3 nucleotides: TGCGCCAGCAGCTTGGTGCGCGCTTCGACCTACAATGAGCAGTTCTTC.

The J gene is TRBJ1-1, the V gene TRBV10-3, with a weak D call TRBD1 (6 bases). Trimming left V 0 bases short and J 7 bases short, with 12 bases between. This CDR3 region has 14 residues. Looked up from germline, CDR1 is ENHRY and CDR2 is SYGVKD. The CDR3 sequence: CAISESPGVSEAFF. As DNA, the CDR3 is TGTGCCATCAGTGAGTCCCCAGGGGTGAGTGAAGCTTTCTTT.

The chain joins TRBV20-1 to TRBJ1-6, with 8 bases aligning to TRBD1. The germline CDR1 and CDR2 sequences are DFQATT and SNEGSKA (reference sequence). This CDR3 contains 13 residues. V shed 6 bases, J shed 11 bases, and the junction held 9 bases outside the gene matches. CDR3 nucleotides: TGCAGTGCCGAGCGGACAGGGCGCCCACCCCTCCACTTT. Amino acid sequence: CSAERTGRPPLHF.

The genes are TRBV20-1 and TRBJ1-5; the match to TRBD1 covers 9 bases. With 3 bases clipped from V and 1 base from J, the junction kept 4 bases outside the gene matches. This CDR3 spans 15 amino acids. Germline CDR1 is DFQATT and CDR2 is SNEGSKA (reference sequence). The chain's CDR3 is CSASPGTGSNQPQHF. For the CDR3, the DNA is TGCAGTGCTAGTCCCGGGACAGGGAGCAATCAGCCCCAGCATTTT.

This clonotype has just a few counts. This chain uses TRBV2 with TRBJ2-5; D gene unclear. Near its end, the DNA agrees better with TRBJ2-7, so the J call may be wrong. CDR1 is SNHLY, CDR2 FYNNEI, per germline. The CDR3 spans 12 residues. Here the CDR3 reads CASSYQPDEQYF. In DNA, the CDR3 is TGTGCCAGCAGCTACCAACCAGACGAGCAGTACTTC.

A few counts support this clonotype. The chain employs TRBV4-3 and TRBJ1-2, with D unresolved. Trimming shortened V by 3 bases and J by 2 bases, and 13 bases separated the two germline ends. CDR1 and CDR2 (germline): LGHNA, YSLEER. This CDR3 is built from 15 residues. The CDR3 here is CASSQLSEDNYGYTF. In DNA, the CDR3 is TGCGCCAGCAGCCAGCTCTCGGAAGACAACTATGGCTACACCTTC.

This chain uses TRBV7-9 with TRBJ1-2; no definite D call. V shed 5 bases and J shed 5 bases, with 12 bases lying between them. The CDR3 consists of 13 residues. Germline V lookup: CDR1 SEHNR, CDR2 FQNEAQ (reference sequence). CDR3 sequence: CASSQDVIYGYTF. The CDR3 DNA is TGTGCCAGCAGCCAGGACGTAATATATGGCTACACCTTC.

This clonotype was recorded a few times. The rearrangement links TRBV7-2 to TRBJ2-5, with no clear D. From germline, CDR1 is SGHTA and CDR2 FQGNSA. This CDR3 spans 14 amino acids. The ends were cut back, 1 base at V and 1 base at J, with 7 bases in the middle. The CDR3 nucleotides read TGTGCCAGCAGCTTAGATTGGGCCCAAGAGACCCAGTACTTC. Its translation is CASSLDWAQETQYF. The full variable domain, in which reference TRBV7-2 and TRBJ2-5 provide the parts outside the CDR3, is GAGVSQSPSNKVTEKGKDVELRCDPISGHTALYWYRQSLGQGLEFLIYFQGNSAPDKSGLPSDRFSAERTGGSVSTLTIQRTQQEDSAVYLCASSLDWAQETQYFGPGTRLLVL.

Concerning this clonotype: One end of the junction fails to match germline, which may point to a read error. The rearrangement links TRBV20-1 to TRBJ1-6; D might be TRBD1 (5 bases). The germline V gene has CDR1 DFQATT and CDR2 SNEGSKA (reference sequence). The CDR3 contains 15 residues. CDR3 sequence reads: CSVRKGGADNSPLHF. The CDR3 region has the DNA TGCAGTGTTAGAAAGGGAGGGGCCGATAATTCACCCCTCCACTTT.

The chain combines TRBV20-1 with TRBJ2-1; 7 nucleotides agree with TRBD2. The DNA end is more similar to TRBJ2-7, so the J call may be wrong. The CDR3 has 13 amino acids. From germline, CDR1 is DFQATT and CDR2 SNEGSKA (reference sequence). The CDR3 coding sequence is TGCAGTGCCAGGACTAGAGACTTCAATGAGCAGTACTTC. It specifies CSARTRDFNEQYF.

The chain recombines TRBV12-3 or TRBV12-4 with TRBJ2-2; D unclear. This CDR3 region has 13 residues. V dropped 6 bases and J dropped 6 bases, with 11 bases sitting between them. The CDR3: CASSFRDPGELFF. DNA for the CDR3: TGTGCCAGCAGCTTTAGGGATCCCGGGGAGCTGTTTTTT.

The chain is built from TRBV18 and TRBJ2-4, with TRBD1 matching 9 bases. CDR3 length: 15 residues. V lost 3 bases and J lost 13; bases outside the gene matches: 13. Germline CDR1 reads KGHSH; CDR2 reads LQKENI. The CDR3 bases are TGTGCCAGCTCACCGGACAGGGGACTCTACAATGAGCAGTACTTC. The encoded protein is CASSPDRGLYNEQYF.

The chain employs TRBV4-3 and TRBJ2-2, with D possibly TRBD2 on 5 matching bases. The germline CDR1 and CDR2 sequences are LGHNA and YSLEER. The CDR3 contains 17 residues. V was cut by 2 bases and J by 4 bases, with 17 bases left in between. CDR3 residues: CASSQPRGPGGTGELFF. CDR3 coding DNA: TGCGCCAGCAGCCAACCCCGGGGTCCCGGAGGCACCGGGGAGCTGTTTTTT.

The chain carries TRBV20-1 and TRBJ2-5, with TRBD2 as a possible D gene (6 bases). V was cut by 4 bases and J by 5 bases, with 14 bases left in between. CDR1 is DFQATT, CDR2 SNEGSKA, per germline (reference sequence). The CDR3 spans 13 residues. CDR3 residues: CSANRGGGETQYF. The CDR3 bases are TGCAGTGCTAACCGTGGGGGAGGCGAGACCCAGTACTTC.

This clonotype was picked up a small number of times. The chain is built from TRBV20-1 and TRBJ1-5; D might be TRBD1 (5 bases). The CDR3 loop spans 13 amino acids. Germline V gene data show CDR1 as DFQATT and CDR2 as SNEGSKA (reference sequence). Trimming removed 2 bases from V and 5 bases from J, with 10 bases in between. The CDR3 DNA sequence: TGCAGTGCTAGACAGGGTCAATATCAGCCCCAGCATTTT. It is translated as CSARQGQYQPQHF.

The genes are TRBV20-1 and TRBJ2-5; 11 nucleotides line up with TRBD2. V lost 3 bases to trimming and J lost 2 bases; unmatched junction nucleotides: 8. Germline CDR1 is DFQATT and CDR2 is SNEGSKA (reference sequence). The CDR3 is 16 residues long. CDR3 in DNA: TGCAGTGCTAGCCGCGCACTAGCGGGGGTACAAGAGACCCAGTACTTC. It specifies CSASRALAGVQETQYF.

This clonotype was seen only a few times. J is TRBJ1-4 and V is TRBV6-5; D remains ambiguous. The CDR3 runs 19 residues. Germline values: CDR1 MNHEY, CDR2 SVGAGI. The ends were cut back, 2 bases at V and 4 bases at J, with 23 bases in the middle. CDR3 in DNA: TGTGCCAGCAGTTACCCAGAGGTCAAGGGAAGGGAACATAATGAAAAACTGTTTTTT. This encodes CASSYPEVKGREHNEKLFF.

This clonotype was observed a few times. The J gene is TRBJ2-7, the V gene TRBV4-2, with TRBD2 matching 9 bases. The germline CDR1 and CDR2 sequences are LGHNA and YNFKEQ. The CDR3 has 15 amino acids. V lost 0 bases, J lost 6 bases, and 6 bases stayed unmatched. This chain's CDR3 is CASSQDSSGEREQYF. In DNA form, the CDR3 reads TGTGCCAGCAGCCAAGATTCTAGCGGGGAACGCGAGCAGTACTTC.

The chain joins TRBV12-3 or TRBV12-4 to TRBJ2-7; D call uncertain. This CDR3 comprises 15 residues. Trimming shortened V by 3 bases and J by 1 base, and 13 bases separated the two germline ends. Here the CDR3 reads CASSFKRLLSYEQYF. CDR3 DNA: TGTGCCAGCAGTTTTAAGCGCCTTCTTTCCTACGAGCAGTACTTC.

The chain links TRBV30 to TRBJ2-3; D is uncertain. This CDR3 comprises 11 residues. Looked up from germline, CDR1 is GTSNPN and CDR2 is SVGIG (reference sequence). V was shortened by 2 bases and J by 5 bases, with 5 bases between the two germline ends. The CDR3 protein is CAWSPQDTQYF. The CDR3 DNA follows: TGTGCCTGGAGTCCCCAAGATACGCAGTATTTT.

The CDR3: CASSALPYTQYF. CDR3 in DNA: TGTGCCAGCAGCGCCCTACCGTATACGCAGTATTTT. V usage is TRBV12-3 or TRBV12-4 and J usage is TRBJ2-3; D remains unclear. V was cut by 6 bases and J by 7 bases, with 11 bases left in between. CDR3 length equals 12 residues.

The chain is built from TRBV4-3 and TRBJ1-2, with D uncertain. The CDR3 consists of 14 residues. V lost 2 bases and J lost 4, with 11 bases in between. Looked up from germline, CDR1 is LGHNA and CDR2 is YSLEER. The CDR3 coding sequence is TGCGCCAGCAGCCAAAAAGGAGGTTTCTATGGCTACACCTTC. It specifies CASSQKGGFYGYTF.

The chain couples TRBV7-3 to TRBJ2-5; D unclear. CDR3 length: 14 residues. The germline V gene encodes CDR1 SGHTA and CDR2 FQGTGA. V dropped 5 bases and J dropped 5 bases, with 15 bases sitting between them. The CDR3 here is CASSLNSRAETQYF. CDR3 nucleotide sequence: TGTGCCAGCAGCCTCAACAGTCGAGCGGAGACCCAGTACTTC.

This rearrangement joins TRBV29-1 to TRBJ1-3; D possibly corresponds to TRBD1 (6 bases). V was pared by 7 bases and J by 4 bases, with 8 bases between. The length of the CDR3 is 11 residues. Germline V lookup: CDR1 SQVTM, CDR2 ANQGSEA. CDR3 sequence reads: CSGDTGNTIYF. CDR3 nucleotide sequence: TGCAGCGGGGACACCGGAAACACCATATATTTT.